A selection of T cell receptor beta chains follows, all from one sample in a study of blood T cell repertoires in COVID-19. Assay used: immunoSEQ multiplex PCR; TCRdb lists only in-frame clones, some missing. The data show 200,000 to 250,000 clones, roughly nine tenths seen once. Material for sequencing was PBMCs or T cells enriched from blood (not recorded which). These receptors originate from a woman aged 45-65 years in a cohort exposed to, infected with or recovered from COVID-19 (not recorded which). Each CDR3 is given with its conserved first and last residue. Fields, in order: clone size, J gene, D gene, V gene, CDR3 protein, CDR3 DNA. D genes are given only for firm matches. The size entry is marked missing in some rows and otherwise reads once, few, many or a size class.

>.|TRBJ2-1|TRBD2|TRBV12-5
CASGSPGLAGGLPYSSYNEQFF
TGTGCTAGTGGTTCCCCGGGACTAGCGGGGGGCCTTCCTTATAGCTCCTACAATGAGCAGTTCTTC
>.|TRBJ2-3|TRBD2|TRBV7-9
CASSSLGRTSGTTDTQYF
TGTGCCAGCAGCTCCCTGGGGCGGACTAGCGGGACCACAGATACGCAGTATTTT
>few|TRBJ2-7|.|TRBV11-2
CASSFTTYEQYF
TGTGCCAGCAGCTTCACTACTTACGAGCAGTACTTC
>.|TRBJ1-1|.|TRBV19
CASSPPGGGAFF
TGTGCCAGTAGTCCCCCTGGGGGGGGAGCTTTCTTT
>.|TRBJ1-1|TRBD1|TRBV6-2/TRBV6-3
CASSRRQGLTEAFF
TGTGCCAGCAGTCGTCGACAGGGACTCACTGAAGCTTTCTTT
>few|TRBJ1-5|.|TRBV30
CAWSQGSNQPQHF
TGTGCCTGGTCACAGGGTAGCAATCAGCCCCAGCATTTT
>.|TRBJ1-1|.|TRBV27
CASSLRTQGVKATEAFF
TGTGCCAGCAGTTTACGGACACAGGGTGTTAAGGCAACTGAAGCTTTCTTT
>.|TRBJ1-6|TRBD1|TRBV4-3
CASSQAPGQDNSPLHF
TGCGCCAGCAGCCAAGCACCGGGACAGGATAATTCACCCCTCCACTTT
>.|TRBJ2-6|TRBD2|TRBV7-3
CASSSVLAGGSGANVLTF
TGTGCCAGCAGCTCCGTGCTAGCGGGGGGCTCTGGGGCCAACGTCCTGACTTTC
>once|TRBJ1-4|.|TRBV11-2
CASSPSTGSEKLFF
TGTGCCAGCAGCCCGAGTACAGGTTCGGAAAAACTGTTTTTT
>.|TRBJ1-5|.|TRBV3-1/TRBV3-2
CASSQVPGSSQPQHF
TGTGCCAGCAGCCAAGTACCTGGGAGCAGTCAGCCCCAGCATTTT
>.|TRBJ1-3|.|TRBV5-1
CASSPEPTFGNTIYF
TGCGCCAGCAGCCCGGAGCCAACCTTCGGAAACACCATATATTTT
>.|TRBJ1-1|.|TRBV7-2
CASRLDSSVMEAFF
TGTGCCAGCAGACTCGACAGCTCTGTTATGGAAGCTTTCTTT
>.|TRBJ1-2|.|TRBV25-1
CASSEYYVEGYTF
TGTGCCAGCAGTGAATACTACGTTGAGGGCTACACCTTC
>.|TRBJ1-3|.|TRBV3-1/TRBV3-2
CASSHDSTGHSGNTIYF
TGTGCCAGCAGCCACGACTCGACAGGACACTCTGGAAACACCATATATTTT
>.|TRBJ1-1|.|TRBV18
CASSPGGNVAFF
TGTGCCAGCTCACCAGGGGGCAATGTAGCTTTCTTT
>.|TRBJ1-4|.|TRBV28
CASSSGAGNEKLFF
TGTGCCAGCAGTTCAGGGGCCGGAAATGAAAAACTGTTTTTT
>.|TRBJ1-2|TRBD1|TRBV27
CATWTGTGDYGYTF
TGTGCCACCTGGACCGGGACAGGGGACTATGGCTACACCTTC